The clone carrying this T cell receptor (beta chain) occurred once. Its antigen is unknown. The donors were part of the validation cohort of roughly 130 subjects. That cohort was separate from the first cohort, which comprised about 730 subjects. These data come from a study of cytomegalovirus exposure and HLA in healthy donors. The assay was immunoSEQ multiplex PCR, and TCRdb's table has in-frame clones only and misses some. The sample holds hundreds of thousands of clones, approximately 88% seen once. Findings of the study overall: For most TCR sequences rarity was the rule, although some public TCRs occurred in many donors.

Sequencing was performed on PBMCs. The clonotype comes from a woman younger than 45 in good health and CMV-seropositive.

The chain's CDR3 is CASSLVGQGFGFGEKLFF. The CDR3 DNA reads TGTGCCAGCAGCTTGGTTGGGCAGGGGTTTGGATTCGGTGAAAAACTGTTTTTT. V is TRBV5-6 and J is TRBJ1-4, with TRBD1 as a possible D gene (6 bases). The germline V gene encodes CDR1 SGHDT and CDR2 YYEEEE. There are 18 residues in the CDR3. Trimming removed 0 bases at V and 7 bases at J, with 22 bases between.